Given below is one T cell receptor (beta chain) in context. This clonotype was counted a few times. Its cognate antigen has yet to be identified. The record has no base qualities; no much larger clone is one base away. The data belong to a study of response to subunit inactivated influenza vaccine (dated by TCRdb to 2016 to 2018). Describing the broader study: Deep quantitative T cell receptor repertoire profiling was used in the study to track responses to a trivalent subunit inactivated influenza vaccine. The study at large found these results: The authors suggested that each seasonal influenza vaccination may recruit only a limited number of new T cells.

Preparation of the library involved RT-PCR. Sequencing used an Illumina HiSeq 2500. TCRdb reworked the public reads: Q25 trimming with fastp, MiXCR clone assembly, productive beta chains retained. Duplicate CDR3 protein sequences are folded into a single record with the most common DNA and genes. The table for this sample lists about 620,000 distinct CDR3 sequences; 12% of them were counted only once. Roughly 10% of the sample comes from the top ten. The germline V gene gives CDR1 as SGHAT and CDR2 as FQNNGV. V is cut by 5 bases and J by 2 bases, and the space between the germline ends is 12 bases. Counted from cysteine to phenylalanine, this CDR3 has 14 amino acids. CDR3 DNA is the only sequence kept; it has 42 bases, read in frame from the first base.

This TCR was recovered from a man in his fifties who received an inactivated influenza vaccine. Donor details come from another sample of the same person, matched by shared clones. The input for sequencing was PBMCs from blood, taken on the day of vaccination. The chain couples TRBV11-2 to TRBJ2-5; no D gene call is confident. The DNA is TGTGCCAGCAGCCGCCCCCCACAGCAAGAGACCCAGTACTTC. It is translated as CASSRPPQQETQYF.